This T cell receptor beta chain was identified in a study of siplizumab effects on memory and regulatory T cells. Study-wide results and caveats: Alloreactive sequences tracing back to unstimulated CD4+ memory cells fell significantly with siplizumab.

Deletions cut 0 bases from V and 5 bases from J, with 12 bases between. CDR1 and CDR2 (germline): SGDLS, YYNGEE. The CDR3 length is 15 residues. The data were produced by immunoSEQ multiplex PCR, yet TCRdb's version contains in-frame clones alone and is incomplete. The sample holds more than 50,000 clones, more than 85% seen once. About this clone itself: Its cognate antigen is unknown.

Sequencing input: CD8+ T cells sorted from blood. This sequence was found in a human donor in good health. V is TRBV9 and J is TRBJ2-1; D possibly corresponds to TRBD2 (7 bases). The DNA for the CDR3 is TGTGCCAGCAGCGTAGACGGGGGGCGGCACAATGAGCAGTTCTTC. Its translation is CASSVDGGRHNEQFF.